Listed below are T cell receptor beta chains from one sample, sequenced in a study of cytomegalovirus exposure and HLA in healthy donors. TCRdb's copy holds only in-frame clones and misses some; the assay was immunoSEQ multiplex PCR. The repertoire consists of approximately 150,000 clones, with approximately 80% occurring once and the leading ten covering about 4.9%. Sequenced input: PBMCs. The receptor set was obtained from a man younger than 35 in good health and CMV-seronegative. Each CDR3 is given with its conserved first and last residue. A D gene is named only where the DNA matches it firmly. Clone size, where shown, is once, few, many, or a class for clones that have expanded.

>TRBV29-1|once|TRBJ2-7|TRBD2
CSILGVTSGTYEQYF
TGCAGCATCCTGGGGGTGACTAGCGGAACCTACGAGCAGTACTTC
>TRBV5-6|.|TRBJ2-2|.
CASSPQRTDNTGELFF
TGTGCCAGCAGCCCACAACGGACAGACAACACCGGGGAGCTGTTTTTT
>TRBV9|.|TRBJ2-1|TRBD1
CASSVAPVGTAYNEQFF
TGTGCCAGCAGCGTAGCCCCGGTCGGGACAGCCTACAATGAGCAGTTCTTC
>TRBV19|.|TRBJ2-1|.
CASSRPQQGNNEQFF
TGTGCCAGTAGCAGACCCCAACAGGGAAACAATGAGCAGTTCTTC
>TRBV6-1|.|TRBJ1-3|.
CASSEQIPGNTIYF
TGTGCCAGCAGTGAACAGATCCCTGGAAACACCATATATTTT
>TRBV19|few|TRBJ2-7|TRBD2
CASSMALAGGEQYF
TGTGCCAGTAGTATGGCACTAGCGGGGGGCGAGCAGTACTTC
>TRBV5-8|.|TRBJ2-4|TRBD2
CASSGRGEAKNIQYF
TGTGCCAGCTCGGGGAGGGGTGAAGCCAAAAACATTCAGTACTTC
>TRBV5-1|.|TRBJ2-7|.
CASSWEGVEQYF
TGCGCCAGCAGCTGGGAAGGGGTCGAGCAGTACTTC
>TRBV5-8|.|TRBJ1-4|.
CASSRPAGLGFEKLFF
TGTGCCAGCAGCCGCCCAGCGGGGCTGGGTTTTGAAAAACTGTTTTTT
>TRBV28|once|TRBJ2-7|.
CASSTPQSGYHEQYF
TGTGCCAGCAGTACCCCCCAATCAGGGTACCACGAGCAGTACTTC
>TRBV2|.|TRBJ1-1|.
CASVRDGVAEAFF
TGTGCCAGCGTGCGGGATGGGGTGGCTGAAGCTTTCTTT
>TRBV14|.|TRBJ1-1|.
CASSQTMNTEAFF
TGTGCCAGCAGTCAAACAATGAACACTGAAGCTTTCTTT
>TRBV5-4|.|TRBJ1-1|TRBD1
CASGDREGNTEAFF
TGTGCCAGCGGGGACAGGGAGGGGAACACTGAAGCTTTCTTT
>TRBV10-3|once|TRBJ2-1|TRBD1
CAISVDRGRVEQFF
TGTGCCATCAGTGTAGACAGGGGTAGGGTTGAGCAGTTCTTC
>TRBV6-1|few|TRBJ1-1|.
CASSDTGYTEAFF
TGTGCCAGCAGTGATACAGGGTATACTGAAGCTTTCTTT
>TRBV7-3|few|TRBJ2-5|TRBD1
CASSSATGPGTQYF
TGTGCCAGCAGCTCAGCGACAGGGCCGGGGACCCAGTACTTC
>TRBV7-9|.|TRBJ1-2|.
CASSSTVAGNYGYTF
TGTGCCAGCAGCTCAACAGTTGCAGGGAACTATGGCTACACCTTC
>TRBV19|.|TRBJ1-1|.
CASSSQQGWGTEAFF
TGTGCCAGTAGTAGCCAACAGGGTTGGGGCACTGAAGCTTTCTTT
>TRBV4-1|few|TRBJ2-3|TRBD2
CASSPGLAGGPSTDTQYF
TGCGCCAGCAGCCCGGGACTAGCGGGAGGTCCCTCCACAGATACGCAGTATTTT
>TRBV6-5|.|TRBJ1-1|.
CASSYRVGGSEAFF
TGTGCCAGCAGTTACCGGGTAGGAGGATCTGAAGCTTTCTTT
>TRBV9|.|TRBJ2-5|.
CASSVEGSETQYF
TGTGCCAGCAGCGTAGAAGGGAGTGAGACCCAGTACTTC
>TRBV18|.|TRBJ1-5|TRBD1
CASSADRGPQHF
TGTGCCAGCTCAGCGGACAGGGGCCCCCAGCATTTT
>TRBV27|.|TRBJ2-5|TRBD1
CASSLDRAETQYF
TGTGCCAGCAGTTTAGACAGGGCTGAGACCCAGTACTTC
>TRBV28|.|TRBJ1-1|.
CASSLKGVNTEAFF
TGTGCCAGCAGTTTAAAAGGAGTGAACACTGAAGCTTTCTTT
>TRBV10-3|.|TRBJ2-5|.
CAISKEGREQYF
TGTGCCATCAGCAAGGAGGGTCGGGAGCAGTACTTC
>TRBV4-1|.|TRBJ1-6|TRBD1
CASTPRQGGNSPLHF
TGCGCCAGCACCCCCCGACAGGGTGGTAATTCACCCCTCCACTTT
>TRBV13|.|TRBJ2-7|.
CASSQRGNEQYF
TGTGCCAGCAGCCAAAGAGGTAACGAGCAGTACTTC
>TRBV2|.|TRBJ2-5|.
CASSYRVQETQYF
TGTGCCAGCAGCTACAGGGTCCAAGAGACCCAGTACTTC
>TRBV5-7|.|TRBJ2-7|TRBD1
CASSLYRTGMYEQYF
TGTGCCAGCAGCTTGTATAGGACAGGGATGTACGAGCAGTACTTC
>TRBV28|.|TRBJ1-5|TRBD1
CASRAGTANQPQHF
TGTGCCAGCAGAGCCGGGACAGCCAATCAGCCCCAGCATTTT
>TRBV6-4|.|TRBJ2-1|.
CASSEGGYNEQFF
TGTGCCAGCAGTGAGGGGGGATACAATGAGCAGTTCTTC
>TRBV7-9|.|TRBJ2-1|.
CASSFAGYEQFF
TGTGCCAGCAGCTTTGCGGGGTATGAGCAGTTCTTC
>TRBV19|.|TRBJ1-2|.
CASSIPSSTHGYTF
TGTGCCAGTAGTATCCCCTCCAGTACCCATGGCTACACCTTC
>TRBV7-9|.|TRBJ2-2|.
CASSSTWNTGELFF
TGTGCCAGCAGCTCCACATGGAACACCGGGGAGCTGTTTTTT
>TRBV29-1|.|TRBJ2-5|TRBD2
CSVEGTRGGRGETQYF
TGCAGCGTTGAAGGTACCCGTGGCGGGAGAGGGGAGACCCAGTACTTC
>TRBV7-6|.|TRBJ1-6|.
CASSLEEGGNSPLHF
TGTGCCAGCAGCTTAGAGGAGGGGGGGAATTCACCCCTCCACTTT
>TRBV9|.|TRBJ2-2|.
CASRQQVNTGELFF
TGTGCCAGCAGGCAACAGGTGAACACCGGGGAGCTGTTTTTT
>TRBV6-5|.|TRBJ1-6|.
CASSSRPWENSPLHF
TGTGCCAGCTCTTCCCGGCCCTGGGAGAATTCACCCCTCCACTTT
>TRBV27|.|TRBJ2-1|.
CASRVVGGVSNEQFF
TGTGCCAGCAGGGTTGTAGGGGGTGTAAGCAATGAGCAGTTCTTC
>TRBV28|.|TRBJ2-1|TRBD2
CASSLLAGYYNEQFF
TGTGCCAGCAGCCTCCTAGCGGGATACTACAATGAGCAGTTCTTC
>TRBV11-2|once|TRBJ2-7|TRBD1
CASSRDRNYEQYF
TGTGCCAGCAGCAGGGACAGAAACTACGAGCAGTACTTC
>TRBV23-1|.|TRBJ1-4|TRBD1
CASSHPHRGPEEKLFF
TGCGCCAGCAGTCATCCGCACAGGGGGCCGGAGGAAAAACTGTTTTTT
>TRBV30|.|TRBJ2-7|.
CACTEAYEQYF
TGTGCCTGCACTGAGGCCTACGAGCAGTACTTC